A selection of T cell receptor beta chains follows, all from one sample in a study of cytomegalovirus exposure and HLA in healthy donors. Sequencing used immunoSEQ multiplex PCR; TCRdb keeps in-frame clones, though not all of them. The table lists about 150,000 clones, around 67% of them singletons, with 1.5% to 2% in the top ten. Input material: PBMCs. The receptors were sampled from a woman aged 18-29 years in good health and CMV-seronegative. CDR3s include the opening cysteine and the closing phenylalanine or tryptophan. D genes are given only for firm matches. The size of a clone is reported for some rows only, either as once, few or many, or as a class for expanded clones.

size: .
V: TRBV27
D: TRBD2
J: TRBJ2-3
DNA: TGTGCCAGCAGTTTACTCGGACTAGCGGGGCCCACAGATACGCAGTATTTT
CDR3: CASSLLGLAGPTDTQYF

size: .
V: TRBV7-3
D: .
J: TRBJ2-5
DNA: TGTGCCAGCAGCTTTGGACAGCAAGAGACCCAGTACTTC
CDR3: CASSFGQQETQYF

size: .
V: TRBV20-1
D: .
J: TRBJ2-3
DNA: TGCAGTGCTAGAGTCCGAGATACGCAGTATTTT
CDR3: CSARVRDTQYF

size: .
V: TRBV6-5
D: TRBD1
J: TRBJ1-1
DNA: TGTGCCAGCAGCAGCCCAGGGGGAGCGAACACTGAAGCTTTCTTT
CDR3: CASSSPGGANTEAFF

size: .
V: TRBV27
D: .
J: TRBJ2-7
DNA: TGTGCCAGCAGGGGACAAGGGTCCTACGAGCAGTACTTC
CDR3: CASRGQGSYEQYF

size: .
V: TRBV9
D: TRBD2
J: TRBJ2-1
DNA: TGTGCCAGCAGCGTCTCCGGGACTAGCGGGGGGGCCTACAATGAGCAGTTCTTC
CDR3: CASSVSGTSGGAYNEQFF

size: .
V: TRBV7-8
D: TRBD1
J: TRBJ2-7
DNA: TGTGCCAGCAGGCAAAGGGGCGGACAGGCCTACGAGCAGTACTTC
CDR3: CASRQRGGQAYEQYF

size: .
V: TRBV19
D: TRBD1
J: TRBJ1-1
DNA: TGTGCCAGCTCTGACAGGGGCGGTACTGAAGCTTTCTTT
CDR3: CASSDRGGTEAFF

size: medium-sized
V: TRBV14
D: TRBD1
J: TRBJ1-2
DNA: TGTGCCAGCAGCCAAGATAGACAGGGGGCGCAGGGTCTAGAAGGCTACACCTTC
CDR3: CASSQDRQGAQGLEGYTF

size: .
V: TRBV6-6
D: .
J: TRBJ2-7
DNA: TGTGCCAGCAGTTACTCGGCAGGGTCTTACGAGCAGTACTTC
CDR3: CASSYSAGSYEQYF

size: .
V: TRBV29-1
D: .
J: TRBJ2-3
DNA: TGCAGCGTTGAAGGACTACGGCTGGGAACAGATACGCAGTATTTT
CDR3: CSVEGLRLGTDTQYF

size: once
V: TRBV5-5
D: TRBD1
J: TRBJ2-1
DNA: TGTGCCAGCAGTTCGGGACAGATCTCCTACAATGAGCAGTTCTTC
CDR3: CASSSGQISYNEQFF

size: .
V: TRBV4-3
D: .
J: TRBJ2-3
DNA: TGCGCCAGCAGCCAAGGTCCACTATCGGCGGATACGCAGTATTTT
CDR3: CASSQGPLSADTQYF

size: few
V: TRBV5-1
D: .
J: TRBJ1-4
DNA: TGCGCCAGCAGCTTGTTCAGGGGTCCTAATGAAAAACTGTTTTTT
CDR3: CASSLFRGPNEKLFF

size: few
V: TRBV7-9
D: .
J: TRBJ2-1
DNA: TGTGCCCCCGAGGCGGGCAATGAGCAGTTCTTC
CDR3: CAPEAGNEQFF

size: .
V: TRBV5-1
D: TRBD1
J: TRBJ1-5
DNA: TGCGCCAGCAGCCCGGGACAGAGCAATCAGCCCCAGCATTTT
CDR3: CASSPGQSNQPQHF

size: .
V: TRBV29-1
D: TRBD2
J: TRBJ2-3
DNA: TGCAGCGTTGCGCCGCGGGAGACCACAGATACGCAGTATTTT
CDR3: CSVAPRETTDTQYF

size: .
V: TRBV5-1
D: TRBD2
J: TRBJ2-1
DNA: TGCGCCAGCAGCTTGGCCGGTCTAGCGGCCTACAATGAGCAGTTCTTC
CDR3: CASSLAGLAAYNEQFF

size: once
V: TRBV19
D: TRBD1
J: TRBJ1-5
DNA: TGTGCCAGTAGTATCGGCCCTGACAGGGGGGGAAATCAGCCCCAGCATTTT
CDR3: CASSIGPDRGGNQPQHF